This T cell receptor (beta chain) was sequenced in a study of T-cell reconstitution after alpha-beta-depleted transplantation in children. Unique molecular identifiers were incorporated into the prepared TCRbeta library. TCRdb re-called the PCR reads through MiXCR, storing one row per CDR3 protein. This sample has about 360,000 distinct CDR3 sequences, with 13% found just once. In this sample, this clonotype turned up many times. At one boundary the junction diverges from the germline segment, which might be a read error. CDR1 SGHRS and CDR2 YFSETQ come from the germline V gene. The CDR3 loop spans 13 amino acids.

The specimen was PBMCs, collected from the stem cell graft. The origin of this receptor is a human donor who donated a stem cell graft to a child with Fanconi anemia. The genes are TRBV5-1 and TRBJ1-4; perhaps TRBD1 as D (6 bases). The CDR3: CASSLGGNEKLFF. The DNA of the CDR3 is TGTGCCAGCAGCTTAGGGGGGAATGAAAAACTGTTTTTT.